The 30 T cell receptor beta chains given below trace back to one sample, sequenced in a study of blood T cell repertoires in COVID-19. Produced via immunoSEQ multiplex PCR; TCRdb's table is partial and in-frame only. The sample lists about 160,000 clones, 80% to 90% occurring once. Sample: PBMCs or T cells enriched from blood (not recorded which). All receptors come from a woman aged 50 to 60 who had recovered from COVID-19.

The J gene is TRBJ2-5, the V gene TRBV7-8; perhaps TRBD2 as D (6 bases). V was trimmed by 0 bases and J by 4 bases, leaving 12 bases between them. The V gene's germline CDR1 is SGHVS and CDR2 FQNEAQ. The CDR3 has 15 amino acids. CDR3 protein: CASSLAWGERETQYF. The CDR3 nucleotides read TGTGCCAGCAGCTTAGCTTGGGGGGAGAGAGAGACCCAGTACTTC.

This rearrangement joins TRBV5-1 to TRBJ1-5, with 7 positions matching TRBD1. This CDR3 comprises 14 residues. Germline V CDR1 and CDR2: SGHRS, YFSETQ. V shed 4 bases, J shed 6 bases, and the junction held 7 bases outside the gene matches. DNA for the CDR3: TGCGCCAGCAGCCCGGCAGGGGGTAGTCAGCCCCAGCATTTT. Its translation is CASSPAGGSQPQHF.

A single count supports this clone. The gene calls are TRBV9 and TRBJ2-3; D possibly corresponds to TRBD2 (6 bases). The CDR3 spans 16 residues. V gave up 4 bases and J gave up 2 bases, with 17 bases separating them. The germline gives CDR1 SGDLS, CDR2 YYNGEE. CDR3 in DNA: TGTGCCAGCAGCTTATTGCCGGGACTGACCACAGATACGCAGTATTTT. Translating gives CASSLLPGLTTDTQYF.

The rearrangement joins TRBV5-8 to TRBJ2-1; D is unresolved. V shed 1 base and J shed 4 bases, with 9 bases lying between them. There are 14 residues in the CDR3. Germline loops: CDR1 SGHTS, CDR2 YDEGEE. CDR3 sequence (DNA): TGTGCCAGCAGCTTGTCGGGTCAATACAATGAGCAGTTCTTC. It is translated as CASSLSGQYNEQFF.

This clone appeared once. The chain links TRBV5-6 to TRBJ2-7, with 7 bases aligning to TRBD2. Germline CDR1 SGHDT, CDR2 YYEEEE. V trimming: 2 bases; J trimming: 6 bases; junction bases outside the gene matches: 11. This CDR3 has 15 amino acids. CDR3 protein: CASSFRGLFTLEQYF. The CDR3 region has the DNA TGTGCCAGCAGCTTCCGGGGACTATTCACCCTCGAGCAGTACTTC.

The chain links TRBV28 to TRBJ1-5, with 7 bases aligning to TRBD1. The CDR3 is 22 amino acids. The V and J ends lost 1 base and 0 bases, in that order; junction bases with no gene match: 21. Germline CDR1 and CDR2: MDHEN and SYDVKM. The CDR3 is CASSLFFAWGSDRRNSNQPQHF. In DNA form, the CDR3 reads TGTGCCAGCAGTTTATTTTTTGCGTGGGGATCGGACAGGCGAAATAGCAATCAGCCCCAGCATTTT. Full variable domain (outside the CDR3, taken from reference TRBV28 and TRBJ1-5): DVKVTQSSRYLVKRTGEKVFLECVQDMDHENMFWYRQDPGLGLRLIYFSYDVKMKEKGDIPEGYSVSREKKERFSLILESASTNQTSMYLCASSLFFAWGSDRRNSNQPQHFGDGTRLSIL.

The rearrangement links TRBV14 to TRBJ2-1, with 7 bases aligning to TRBD2. J was trimmed by 8 bases and V by 4 bases; bases with no gene match: 11. Germline V gene sequence: CDR1 SGHDN, CDR2 FVKESK. The CDR3 length is 15 residues. The CDR3 spells CASSLRAGLGHEQFF. In DNA form, the CDR3 reads TGTGCCAGCAGCCTACGAGCGGGGTTGGGTCATGAGCAGTTCTTC.

CDR3 in amino acids: CTSTSGGGGNTIYF. The CDR3 bases are TGCACCAGCACTAGCGGGGGGGGAGGAAACACCATATATTTT. The V gene is TRBV1, the J gene TRBJ1-3. TRBV1 is labeled a pseudogene. The CDR3 runs to 14 residues.

This sequence joins TRBV5-1 and TRBJ2-7; tentative D call: TRBD2 (7 bases). V gave up 6 bases and J gave up 4 bases, with 17 bases separating them. Germline values: CDR1 SGHRS, CDR2 YFSETQ. This CDR3 spans 14 amino acids. The CDR3: CASMEGGALYEQYF. In nucleotides, the CDR3 is TGCGCCAGCATGGAAGGGGGGGCTCTATACGAGCAGTACTTC.

The CDR3 is CATSDHSGRAGGDTQYF. The CDR3 DNA reads as TGTGCCACCAGTGATCATAGCGGGAGGGCCGGGGGAGATACGCAGTATTTT. The V call is TRBV24-1, the J call TRBJ2-3; 11 bases are shared with TRBD2. Germline lookup yields CDR1 KGHDR and CDR2 SFDVKD. V lost 3 bases and J lost 5; bases outside the gene matches: 9. The CDR3 sequence is 17 residues long.

The chain couples TRBV7-9 to TRBJ2-5; possible D gene TRBD1, 6 bases. Germline V CDR1 and CDR2: SEHNR, FQNEAQ (reference sequence). The CDR3 length is 14 residues. V was shortened by 5 bases and J by 9 bases, with 19 bases between the two germline ends. This chain's CDR3 is CASSTLDRLAAQYF. The CDR3 coding sequence is TGTGCCAGCAGCACATTAGACAGGCTTGCGGCCCAGTACTTC.

The V and J genes are TRBV7-9 and TRBJ2-3, with TRBD2 identical over 11 bases. Germline CDR1 SEHNR, CDR2 FQNEAQ (reference sequence). The CDR3 runs 16 residues. After removal of 4 bases from V and 5 bases from J, the junction contained 8 bases not matched to a gene. CDR3 residues: CASSSERLAGGDTQYF. The DNA for the CDR3 is TGTGCCAGCAGCTCCGAGAGGCTAGCGGGGGGAGATACGCAGTATTTT.

The chain is built from TRBV27 and TRBJ2-7; TRBD2 might be the D (7 bases). The CDR3 consists of 16 residues. Germline CDR1 and CDR2: MNHEY and SMNVEV (reference sequence). V was cut by 4 bases and J by 5 bases, with 21 bases left in between. CDR3 sequence reads: CASSSRGGAVGNEQYF. The CDR3, as DNA: TGTGCCAGCAGTTCGAGGGGGGGGGCTGTGGGCAACGAGCAGTACTTC.

The chain joins TRBV6-2 or TRBV6-3 to TRBJ1-1; D is undetermined. Trimming left V 6 bases short and J 1 base short, with 18 bases between. This CDR3 is 16 amino acids long. Germline assignment: CDR1 MNHEY and CDR2 SVGEGT. The CDR3 reads CASSQRAGVSNTEAFF. For the CDR3, the DNA is TGTGCCAGCAGCCAACGGGCGGGCGTATCGAACACTGAAGCTTTCTTT.

The chain recombines TRBV6-5 with TRBJ1-1; maybe TRBD1 (5 bases). Germline V gives CDR1 MNHEY, CDR2 SVGAGI. This CDR3 comprises 13 residues. V shed 6 bases and J shed 0 bases, with 8 bases lying between them. CDR3 residues: CASRTTVNTEAFF. The CDR3 DNA reads TGTGCCAGCAGGACGACAGTGAACACTGAAGCTTTCTTT.

The rearrangement links TRBV11-3 to TRBJ1-2, with 7 nucleotides matching TRBD1. Germline CDR1 SGHNT, CDR2 YENEEA. The J segment lost 0 bases and the V segment lost 5 bases, leaving 15 bases of the junction unmatched. The CDR3 runs to 18 residues. The CDR3: CASSPDRRWLKSNYGYTF. CDR3 DNA: TGTGCCAGCAGCCCGGACAGGAGGTGGCTAAAATCTAACTATGGCTACACCTTC.

The genes are TRBV7-2 and TRBJ2-7; 8 nucleotides align to TRBD1. With 8 bases clipped from V and 2 bases from J, the junction kept 11 bases outside the gene matches. The germline gives CDR1 SGHTA, CDR2 FQGNSA. CDR3 length: 15 residues. The CDR3: CASGKSGTGTYEQYF. The CDR3, as DNA: TGTGCCAGCGGAAAATCCGGGACAGGAACCTACGAGCAGTACTTC.

The V and J genes are TRBV28 and TRBJ2-1; 8 bases match TRBD2. CDR1 and CDR2 (germline): MDHEN, SYDVKM. With V trimmed by 8 bases and J by 0 bases, 6 bases remained unmatched. The CDR3 extends over 15 amino acids. CDR3 amino acids: CASPPGGISYNEQFF. The DNA of the CDR3 is TGTGCCAGCCCCCCGGGGGGGATCTCCTACAATGAGCAGTTCTTC.

CDR3 bases: TGTGCCAGCAGCGTAACCGGGACAGGGGCCAATGAGCAGTTCTTC. Its translation: CASSVTGTGANEQFF. The chain uses TRBV5-6 and TRBJ2-1; the match to TRBD1 covers 10 bases. This CDR3 spans 15 amino acids. Looked up from germline, CDR1 is SGHDT and CDR2 is YYEEEE. With V trimmed by 4 bases and J by 6 bases, 7 bases remained unmatched.

The chain combines TRBV3-1 (or the pseudogene TRBV3-2) with TRBJ2-4; D is possibly TRBD1 (5 bases). The CDR3 contains 14 residues. Germline values: CDR1 LGHDT, CDR2 YNNKEL (reference sequence). The V gene lost 4 bases and the J gene lost 5 bases, with 12 bases spanning the gap. CDR3 bases: TGTGCCAGCAGCCCCTTAGGGGATCAAAACATTCAGTACTTC. Protein: CASSPLGDQNIQYF.

This chain joins TRBV7-2 and TRBJ1-1, with TRBD1 identical over 9 bases. Germline values: CDR1 SGHTA, CDR2 FQGNSA. The V segment lost 4 bases and the J segment 1 base; nucleotides outside the gene matches: 7. This CDR3 region has 16 residues. The CDR3 here is CASSWATGGPNTEAFF. CDR3 sequence (DNA): TGTGCCAGCAGCTGGGCAACAGGGGGCCCGAACACTGAAGCTTTCTTT.

This clone has just a few counts. The chain uses TRBV7-2 and TRBJ1-4; unclear D gene. Trimming pared 5 bases from V and 3 bases from J, leaving 7 bases between. The CDR3 is 13 amino acids. In germline, CDR1 is SGHTA, CDR2 FQGNSA. The CDR3 region is CASSRLANEKLFF. The CDR3 DNA is TGTGCCAGCAGCCGTCTAGCTAATGAAAAACTGTTTTTT.

J is TRBJ1-6 and V is TRBV19, with 7 bases that match TRBD1. CDR1 is LNHDA, CDR2 SQIVND, per germline (reference sequence). V was clipped by 5 bases and J by 11 bases; unmatched bases: 9. The CDR3 spans 14 residues. The CDR3, as DNA: TGTGCCAGTAGTGCTCGGACAGGCGGAGCACCCCTCCACTTT. The encoded protein is CASSARTGGAPLHF.

CDR3 sequence: CASRRGTGQYGYTF. The CDR3 bases are TGTGCCAGCAGGCGAGGGACAGGGCAATATGGCTACACCTTC. This chain connects TRBV6-5 to TRBJ1-2, with TRBD1 identical over 9 bases. The germline CDR1 and CDR2 sequences are MNHEY and SVGAGI. Unmatched junction bases numbered 7, after V lost 6 bases and J lost 5 bases. The CDR3 sequence is 14 residues long.

This chain joins TRBV7-9 and TRBJ2-5; perhaps TRBD1 as D (6 bases). Trimming took 6 bases from V and 5 from J, leaving 16 bases between them. The CDR3 totals 14 residues. Looked up from germline, CDR1 is SEHNR and CDR2 is FQNEAQ (reference sequence). CDR3 region: CASRRGTKGETQYF. The CDR3 coding sequence is TGTGCCAGCAGGAGGGGGACCAAGGGGGAGACCCAGTACTTC. The full variable domain, with the rest looked up from reference TRBV7-9 and TRBJ2-5, is DTGVSQNPRHKITKRGQNVTFRCDPISEHNRLYWYRQTLGQGPEFLTYFQNEAQLEKSRLLSDRFSAERPKGSFSTLEIQRTEQGDSAMYLCASRRGTKGETQYFGPGTRLLVL.

The chain uses TRBV2 and TRBJ1-5; unclear D gene. Germline CDR1 reads SNHLY; CDR2 reads FYNNEI. This CDR3 contains 14 residues. The ends were cut back, 3 bases at V and 0 bases at J, with 6 bases in the middle. This chain's CDR3 is CASSETSSNQPQHF. CDR3 sequence (DNA): TGTGCCAGCAGTGAGACTAGTAGCAATCAGCCCCAGCATTTT.

The rearrangement uses TRBV18 and TRBJ2-5; TRBD2 is a possible D gene (6 bases). The CDR3 is 12 residues long. The germline V gene encodes CDR1 KGHSH and CDR2 LQKENI. V was clipped by 6 bases and J by 1 base, with 6 bases between them. CDR3 coding DNA: TGTGCCAGCTCGGGGGGCCAAGAGACCCAGTACTTC. It specifies CASSGGQETQYF.

The rearrangement joins TRBV19 to TRBJ1-5, with unresolved D. V gave up 5 bases and J gave up 0 bases, with 11 bases separating them. This CDR3 contains 15 residues. Germline assignment: CDR1 LNHDA and CDR2 SQIVND (reference sequence). Here the CDR3 reads CASSGTDYSNQPQHF. In DNA form, the CDR3 reads TGTGCCAGTAGTGGCACAGATTATAGCAATCAGCCCCAGCATTTT.

The rearrangement joins TRBV10-3 to TRBJ2-3, with TRBD1 matching over 9 bases. Germline V CDR1 and CDR2: ENHRY, SYGVKD. The CDR3 contains 13 residues. V lost 6 bases and J lost 6; bases outside the gene matches: 4. CDR3 coding DNA: TGTGCCATCAGCAAACAGGGGGCGGATACGCAGTATTTT. Encoded protein: CAISKQGADTQYF.

CDR3 sequence (DNA): TGTGCCAGCAGCCAAGTCTACGGGAACACTGAAGCTTTCTTT. This encodes CASSQVYGNTEAFF. The chain recombines TRBV3-1 (or the pseudogene TRBV3-2) with TRBJ1-1; D remains ambiguous. Per germline, CDR1 LGHDT and CDR2 YNNKEL (reference sequence). Trimming took 1 base from V and 1 from J, leaving 7 bases between them. The CDR3 runs 14 residues.